This TCR beta chain was retrieved from a study of T cell repertoires in cytomegalovirus infection. About the study: Evidence of both CMV infection and a matching HLA type came from public TCR beta signatures.

A word on this clonotype: The antigen is not known.

Per the germline V gene, CDR1 is SNHLY and CDR2 is FYNNEI. Deletions cut 8 bases from V and 4 bases from J, with 14 bases between. The CDR3 consists of 13 residues. One entry per CDR3 protein, called by TCRdb with MiXCR from the reads. Here the sample spans under 850,000 distinct CDR3 sequences, around 30% being singletons. Study findings and constraints: HLA-C-restricted CMV clonotypes gave the most frequent clonotype in two of eight donors.

The V call is TRBV2, the J call TRBJ1-2; D is perhaps TRBD1 (5 bases). This TCR came from a human donor in good health (CMV status not recorded). Some clones in this sample may be carry-over from other donors' samples. Specimen: cultured PBMCs, collected from culture after CMV antigen stimulation. The CDR3 bases are TGTGCCAGCCCAGACAGCGAACGCTATGGCTACACCTTC. This sequence encodes CASPDSERYGYTF.